The present T cell receptor beta chain was sequenced within a study of blood T cell repertoires in COVID-19. Study-level background: Acute-phase and convalescent COVID-19 samples originated in the United States, Italy and Spain. T cells, B-cell-depleted T cells, or PBMCs provided the cDNA or gDNA that served as material.

Authors' processing steps: The authors estimated nucleated cell counts from reference gene primer amplification. This table comes from immunoSEQ multiplex PCR, and its TCRdb copy is limited to in-frame clones, with some not included. V and J calls and clone size follow that table, whereas D and trimming were derived from the DNA. The data contain 160,000 or so clones, roughly nine tenths of them singletons. Germline CDR1 reads MNHEY; CDR2 reads SVGAGI. V lost 6 bases, J lost 5 bases, and 7 bases stayed unmatched. There are 15 residues in the CDR3. The receptor was derived from a man aged 60 to 75 with acute or convalescent COVID-19. Sequencing was carried out using peripheral blood. V gene TRBV6-5 combines with J gene TRBJ1-6, with 7 nucleotides matching TRBD1. The CDR3 reads CASRGTAGNNSPLHF. In DNA, the CDR3 is TGTGCCAGCAGGGGGACAGCCGGGAATAATTCACCCCTCCACTTT.